This is a list of T cell receptor beta chains from one sample in a study of Ad26.COV2.S vaccination and SARS-CoV-2 variants. Generated by immunoSEQ multiplex PCR, the TCRdb table keeps only in-frame clones and is missing some. There are roughly 510,000 clones in the sample; approximately 88% occur only once, and roughly 12% lies in the top ten. Sample: peripheral blood, taken in a trial of Ad26.COV2.S vaccine versus placebo. These receptors were collected from a person between 18 and 59 years old who received the Ad26.COV2.S COVID-19 vaccine or a placebo. Both conserved end residues are part of each CDR3. The order of the fields is clone size, J gene, V gene, D gene, CDR3 length, CDR3 DNA, CDR3 protein. The D gene is left open where the match is weak. Clone size appears in some rows only: once, few, many, or a class for an expanded clone.

size: -
J: TRBJ1-1
V: TRBV25-1
D: -
length: 15
DNA: TGTGCCAGCAGACAAACCGGGACCGGGAACACTGAAGCTTTCTTT
CDR3: CASRQTGTGNTEAFF

size: -
J: TRBJ1-2
V: TRBV6-1
D: -
length: 12
DNA: TGTGCCAGCAGTGAATGGAACTATGGCTACACCTTC
CDR3: CASSEWNYGYTF

size: -
J: TRBJ1-6
V: TRBV5-1
D: -
length: 18
DNA: TGCGCCAGCAGCTTGTCTGCTCGGGGGGCTTACGGTAATTCACCCCTCCACTTT
CDR3: CASSLSARGAYGNSPLHF

size: -
J: TRBJ2-1
V: TRBV28
D: TRBD2
length: 15
DNA: TGTGCCAGCAGTTTGATCTTAGGGACTAACGATGAGCAGTTCTTC
CDR3: CASSLILGTNDEQFF

size: -
J: TRBJ2-1
V: TRBV5-4
D: -
length: 13
DNA: TGTGCCAGCAGCTTGAGAGAATACAATGAGCAGTTCTTC
CDR3: CASSLREYNEQFF

size: few
J: TRBJ1-1
V: TRBV30
D: -
length: 13
DNA: TGTGCCTGGAGGGAAAGAGGGAACACTGAAGCTTTCTTT
CDR3: CAWRERGNTEAFF

size: -
J: TRBJ2-7
V: TRBV5-1
D: TRBD2
length: 14
DNA: TGCGCCAGCAGCCTAGCGGGACACGGGAACGAGCAGTACTTC
CDR3: CASSLAGHGNEQYF

size: -
J: TRBJ2-7
V: TRBV7-3
D: TRBD2
length: 15
DNA: TGTGCCAGCAGCTTGGGACTAGCGGGAGTGGGCGAGCAGTACTTC
CDR3: CASSLGLAGVGEQYF

size: -
J: TRBJ2-7
V: TRBV6-1
D: TRBD1
length: 18
DNA: TGTGCCAGCAGTGCAGGTGGGACAGGGTACCGTCCTAGGTACGAGCAGTACTTC
CDR3: CASSAGGTGYRPRYEQYF

size: -
J: TRBJ2-7
V: TRBV6-5
D: -
length: 14
DNA: TGTGCCAGTTCCGCGCTGAGCCAGACCTACGAGCAGTACTTC
CDR3: CASSALSQTYEQYF

size: -
J: TRBJ2-1
V: TRBV5-1
D: TRBD2
length: 16
DNA: TGCGCCAGCATGGGGACTAGCGGGATCACCTACAATGAGCAGTTCTTC
CDR3: CASMGTSGITYNEQFF

size: -
J: TRBJ1-6
V: TRBV7-8
D: TRBD1
length: 15
DNA: TGTGCCAGCAGCTCCCGGACAGGGCTTAATTCACCCCTCCACTTT
CDR3: CASSSRTGLNSPLHF

size: -
J: TRBJ2-1
V: TRBV21-1
D: -
length: 17
DNA: TGTGCCAGCAGCCACACTCCGGGACAGTTAAGACACAATGAGCAGTTCTTC
CDR3: CASSHTPGQLRHNEQFF

size: -
J: TRBJ1-4
V: TRBV6-6
D: -
length: 13
DNA: TGTGCCAGCACCAAGTACTCGGGTGAAAAACTGTTTTTT
CDR3: CASTKYSGEKLFF

size: -
J: TRBJ2-1
V: TRBV12-5
D: TRBD2
length: 14
DNA: TGTGCTACCGCTAGCGGAAACTCCTACAATGAGCAGTTCTTC
CDR3: CATASGNSYNEQFF

size: -
J: TRBJ1-1
V: TRBV6-1
D: -
length: 15
DNA: TGTGCCAGCAGTGAAGGGGGGCAGGGGACCACTGAAGCTTTCTTT
CDR3: CASSEGGQGTTEAFF

size: -
J: TRBJ1-2
V: TRBV27
D: -
length: 13
DNA: TGTGCCAGCAGTTTATCCCGTTCTGGGGGCTACACCTTC
CDR3: CASSLSRSGGYTF

size: -
J: TRBJ2-7
V: TRBV2
D: -
length: 13
DNA: TGTGCCAGCAGTGCCTCTGGGGTTGGCGAGCAGTACTTC
CDR3: CASSASGVGEQYF

size: once
J: TRBJ1-3
V: TRBV19
D: -
length: 15
DNA: TGTGCCAGCTTCGCCGGGGCGAGCTCTGGAAACACCATATATTTT
CDR3: CASFAGASSGNTIYF

size: -
J: TRBJ1-5
V: TRBV6-2/TRBV6-3
D: -
length: 17
DNA: TGTGCCAGCAGTTACACCAGCGGGAAAAATAGCAATCAGCCCCAGCATTTT
CDR3: CASSYTSGKNSNQPQHF

size: -
J: TRBJ1-3
V: TRBV6-5
D: TRBD1
length: 15
DNA: TGTGCCAGCAGTAAGACAGGGAGCTCTGGAAACACCATATATTTT
CDR3: CASSKTGSSGNTIYF

size: -
J: TRBJ1-1
V: TRBV10-3
D: TRBD1
length: 14
DNA: TGTGCCACACAGGGGGCGCTTCCGGACACTGAAGCTTTCTTT
CDR3: CATQGALPDTEAFF

size: -
J: TRBJ1-6
V: TRBV9
D: -
length: 14
DNA: TGTGCCAGCAGCGTCCAGGGAAATAATTCACCCCTCCACTTT
CDR3: CASSVQGNNSPLHF

size: -
J: TRBJ1-6
V: TRBV5-1
D: TRBD1
length: 15
DNA: TGCGCCAGCAGCTTGACGGACAGGGGGAATTCACCCCTCCACTTT
CDR3: CASSLTDRGNSPLHF

size: -
J: TRBJ2-5
V: TRBV27
D: -
length: 13
DNA: TGTGCCAGCAAACACACAGCTCGCGAGACTGAGTACTTC
CDR3: CASKHTARETEYF

size: -
J: TRBJ1-4
V: TRBV30
D: -
length: 13
DNA: TGTGCCTGGGGGACGGTCCCGAATGAAAAACTGTTTTTT
CDR3: CAWGTVPNEKLFF

size: few
J: TRBJ2-5
V: TRBV5-1
D: -
length: 13
DNA: TGCGCCAGCAGGGCAGGGGTGCAAGAGACCCAGTACTTC
CDR3: CASRAGVQETQYF

size: once
J: TRBJ2-7
V: TRBV4-1
D: -
length: 12
DNA: TGCGCCAGCAGCCAAGCTCTCCGTCTGCAGTACTTC
CDR3: CASSQALRLQYF

size: -
J: TRBJ2-1
V: TRBV2
D: TRBD1
length: 13
DNA: TGTGCCAGCAATTCGAGGGGGCACAATGAGCAGTTCTTC
CDR3: CASNSRGHNEQFF

size: -
J: TRBJ1-1
V: TRBV5-1
D: TRBD1
length: 17
DNA: TGCGCCAGCAGCTTCGAGGGCAGGGGGCAGCGGAACACTGAAGCTTTCTTT
CDR3: CASSFEGRGQRNTEAFF

size: -
J: TRBJ2-1
V: TRBV7-2
D: -
length: 13
DNA: TGTGCCAGCAGCTCACCTACAGGGTATGAGCAGTTCTTC
CDR3: CASSSPTGYEQFF

size: -
J: TRBJ2-7
V: TRBV9
D: -
length: 14
DNA: TGTGCCAGCAGCGTAGGTTCGGTAGCTTACGAGCAGTACTTC
CDR3: CASSVGSVAYEQYF

size: once
J: TRBJ1-3
V: TRBV29-1
D: TRBD1
length: 16
DNA: TGCAGCGTGACGGGACAGGGAATTTTTGGTGGAAACACCATATATTTT
CDR3: CSVTGQGIFGGNTIYF

size: -
J: TRBJ2-1
V: TRBV28
D: TRBD2
length: 14
DNA: TGTGCCAGCAGTGGGACTAGCTCCTACAATGAGCAGTTCTTC
CDR3: CASSGTSSYNEQFF

size: -
J: TRBJ2-1
V: TRBV28
D: -
length: 17
DNA: TGTGCCAGCAGTTTCCGCAGAGGAATCAGCTCCTACAATGAGCAGTTCTTC
CDR3: CASSFRRGISSYNEQFF

size: -
J: TRBJ2-3
V: TRBV30
D: -
length: 15
DNA: TGTGCCTGGAGTGACCCGAGGGAGCCCACAGATACGCAGTATTTT
CDR3: CAWSDPREPTDTQYF

size: once
J: TRBJ1-1
V: TRBV12-3/TRBV12-4
D: -
length: 13
DNA: TGTGCCAGCAGGGGAACAGGGAACACTGAAGCTTTCTTT
CDR3: CASRGTGNTEAFF

size: -
J: TRBJ2-7
V: TRBV11-2
D: -
length: 13
DNA: TGTGCCAGCAGCTTAGACAGGGACCACGAGCAGTACTTC
CDR3: CASSLDRDHEQYF

size: -
J: TRBJ2-7
V: TRBV5-1
D: TRBD2
length: 16
DNA: TGCGCCAGCAGCGATGGGGTCCTAGCGGGGACCTACGAGCAGTACTTC
CDR3: CASSDGVLAGTYEQYF

size: -
J: TRBJ1-1
V: TRBV28
D: -
length: 14
DNA: TGTGCCAGCAGTTTTGGGAGGATCGGCACTGAAGCTTTCTTT
CDR3: CASSFGRIGTEAFF

size: -
J: TRBJ1-4
V: TRBV7-9
D: -
length: 14
DNA: TGTGCCAGCAGCCCGGGACCGTCATATGAAAAACTGTTTTTT
CDR3: CASSPGPSYEKLFF